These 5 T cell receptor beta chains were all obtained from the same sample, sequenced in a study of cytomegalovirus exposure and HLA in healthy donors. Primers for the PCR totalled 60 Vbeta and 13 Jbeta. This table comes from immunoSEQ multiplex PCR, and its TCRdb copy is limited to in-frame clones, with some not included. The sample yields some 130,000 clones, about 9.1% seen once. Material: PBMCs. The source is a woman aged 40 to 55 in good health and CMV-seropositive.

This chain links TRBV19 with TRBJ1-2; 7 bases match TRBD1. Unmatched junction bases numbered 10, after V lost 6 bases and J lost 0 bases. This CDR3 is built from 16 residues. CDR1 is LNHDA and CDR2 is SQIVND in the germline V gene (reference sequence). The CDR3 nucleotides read TGTGCCAGTAGACACTTGGGGGACAGCGCTAACTATGGCTACACCTTC. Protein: CASRHLGDSANYGYTF.

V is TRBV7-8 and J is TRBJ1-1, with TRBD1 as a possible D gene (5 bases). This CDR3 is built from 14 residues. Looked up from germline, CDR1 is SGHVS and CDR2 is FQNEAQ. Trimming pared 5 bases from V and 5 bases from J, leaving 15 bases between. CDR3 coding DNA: TGTGCCAGCAGCCGAGAGTTAGGGGCAACTGAAGCTTTCTTT. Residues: CASSRELGATEAFF.

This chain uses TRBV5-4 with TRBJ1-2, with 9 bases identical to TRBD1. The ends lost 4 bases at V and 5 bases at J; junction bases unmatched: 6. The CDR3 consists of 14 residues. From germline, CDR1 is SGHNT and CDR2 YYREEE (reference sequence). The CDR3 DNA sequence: TGTGCCAGCAGCCCAGGACAGGGGAGATATGGCTACACCTTC. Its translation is CASSPGQGRYGYTF. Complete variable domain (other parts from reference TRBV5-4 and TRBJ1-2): ETGVTQSPTHLIKTRGQQVTLRCSSQSGHNTVSWYQQALGQGPQFIFQYYREEENGRGNFPPRFSGLQFPNYSSELNVNALELDDSALYLCASSPGQGRYGYTFGSGTRLTVV.

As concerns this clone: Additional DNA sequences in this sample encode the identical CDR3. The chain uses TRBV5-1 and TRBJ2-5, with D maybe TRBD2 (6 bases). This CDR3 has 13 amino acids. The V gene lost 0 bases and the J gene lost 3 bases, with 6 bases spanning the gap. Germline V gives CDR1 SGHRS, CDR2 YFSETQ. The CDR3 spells CASSLGGEETQYF. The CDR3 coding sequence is TGCGCCAGCAGCTTGGGCGGGGAAGAGACCCAGTACTTC.

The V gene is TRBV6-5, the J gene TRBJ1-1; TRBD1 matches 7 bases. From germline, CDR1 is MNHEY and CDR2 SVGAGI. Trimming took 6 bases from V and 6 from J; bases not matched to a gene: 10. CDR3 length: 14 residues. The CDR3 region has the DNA TGTGCCAGCAGCCGCGACAGGGTGGTGGCTGAAGCTTTCTTT. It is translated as CASSRDRVVAEAFF.